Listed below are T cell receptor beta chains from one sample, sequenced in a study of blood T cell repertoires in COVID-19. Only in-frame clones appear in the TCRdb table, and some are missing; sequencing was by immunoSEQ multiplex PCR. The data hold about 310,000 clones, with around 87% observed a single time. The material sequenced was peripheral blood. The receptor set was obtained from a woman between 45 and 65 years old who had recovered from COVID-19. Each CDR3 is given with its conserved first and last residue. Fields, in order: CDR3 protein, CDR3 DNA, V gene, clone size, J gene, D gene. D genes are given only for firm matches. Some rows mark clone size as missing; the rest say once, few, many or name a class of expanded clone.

CASSSSHLEGRGNEQFF	TGTGCCAGTAGTTCGTCTCATCTCGAGGGACGGGGGAATGAGCAGTTCTTC	TRBV19	once	TRBJ2-1	.
CASRPGLASGELFF	TGTGCCAGTAGACCGGGACTAGCGTCCGGGGAGCTGTTTTTT	TRBV19	.	TRBJ2-2	TRBD2
CASSLGSGQETQYF	TGCGCCAGCAGCTTGGGTAGCGGGCAAGAGACCCAGTACTTC	TRBV5-1	.	TRBJ2-5	TRBD2
CASSEQGGYGYTF	TGTGCCAGCAGTGAACAGGGCGGCTATGGCTACACCTTC	TRBV6-1	few	TRBJ1-2	.
CASSQADRGLYEQYF	TGCGCCAGCAGCCAAGCGGACAGGGGGCTTTACGAGCAGTACTTC	TRBV4-3	.	TRBJ2-7	TRBD1
CASSPQTGPPDTQYF	TGTGCCAGCAGCCCCCAGACAGGGCCCCCAGATACGCAGTATTTT	TRBV7-2	.	TRBJ2-3	TRBD1
CASSFRKQPQHF	TGTGCCAGCAGCTTCAGAAAACAGCCCCAGCATTTT	TRBV5-6	.	TRBJ1-5	.
CASSPTGTNNEQFF	TGTGCCAGCTCCCCCACCGGGACTAACAATGAGCAGTTCTTC	TRBV18	.	TRBJ2-1	TRBD2
CASSISSGIQETQYF	TGTGCCAGTAGTATAAGTAGCGGGATTCAAGAGACCCAGTACTTC	TRBV19	.	TRBJ2-5	TRBD2
CASSQPGTSVKSSYNEQFF	TGCGCCAGCAGCCAACCCGGGACTAGCGTTAAAAGCTCCTACAATGAGCAGTTCTTC	TRBV5-1	.	TRBJ2-1	TRBD2
CSASGTANFMNTEAFF	TGCAGTGCTAGTGGGACAGCAAATTTCATGAACACTGAAGCTTTCTTT	TRBV20-1	.	TRBJ1-1	TRBD1
CASSEDRAYTGELFF	TGTGCCAGCAGCGAGGACAGGGCTTATACCGGGGAGCTGTTTTTT	TRBV5-8	once	TRBJ2-2	TRBD1
CAISDLSGVRQGGTEAFF	TGTGCCATCAGTGATTTAAGTGGTGTCAGACAGGGCGGGACTGAAGCTTTCTTT	TRBV10-3	.	TRBJ1-1	TRBD1
CASSVGAGPTDTQYF	TGTGCCAGCAGTGTAGGAGCGGGCCCCACAGATACGCAGTATTTT	TRBV2	.	TRBJ2-3	.
CASRPYSLGTEAFF	TGTGCCAGCAGACCATATTCCCTCGGGACTGAAGCTTTCTTT	TRBV6-5	.	TRBJ1-1	.
CSVVGVRGGLAGPYEQYF	TGCAGCGTTGTTGGGGTACGAGGGGGTCTCGCGGGCCCCTACGAGCAGTACTTC	TRBV29-1	.	TRBJ2-7	.
CAISEQHGSTDTQYF	TGTGCCATCAGTGAACAACATGGCAGCACAGATACGCAGTATTTT	TRBV10-3	.	TRBJ2-3	.
CASSSGSASYNEQFF	TGTGCCAGCAGCTCCGGTAGTGCCTCCTACAATGAGCAGTTCTTC	TRBV9	.	TRBJ2-1	.
CASSLLEGADGYTF	TGTGCCAGTAGTCTACTCGAGGGGGCTGATGGCTACACCTTC	TRBV19	.	TRBJ1-2	TRBD1
CAWSSRGSSYNSPLHF	TGTGCCTGGAGTTCCCGGGGGAGCTCCTATAATTCACCCCTCCACTTT	TRBV30	.	TRBJ1-6	.
CASSEGQGAYTQYF	TGTGCCAGCAGTGAGGGACAGGGGGCTTATACGCAGTATTTT	TRBV6-1	.	TRBJ2-3	TRBD1
CASSPATSGLETQYF	TGTGCCAGCAGTCCGGCGACTAGCGGGCTCGAGACCCAGTACTTC	TRBV6-2/TRBV6-3	.	TRBJ2-5	TRBD2
CASSYPEGGQPQHF	TGTGCCAGCAGTTACCCGGAAGGCGGTCAGCCCCAGCATTTT	TRBV6-6	.	TRBJ1-5	.
CASSQGLSRNYGYTF	TGTGCCAGCAGCCAAGGGCTGTCTAGGAACTATGGCTACACCTTC	TRBV3-1/TRBV3-2	once	TRBJ1-2	.
CASKLEGGETQYF	TGTGCCAGTAAGTTGGAGGGAGGCGAGACCCAGTACTTC	TRBV19	.	TRBJ2-5	.
CASSLEGGRAFNEQFF	TGCGCCAGCAGCTTGGAAGGCGGGAGGGCCTTCAATGAGCAGTTCTTC	TRBV5-1	.	TRBJ2-1	TRBD2